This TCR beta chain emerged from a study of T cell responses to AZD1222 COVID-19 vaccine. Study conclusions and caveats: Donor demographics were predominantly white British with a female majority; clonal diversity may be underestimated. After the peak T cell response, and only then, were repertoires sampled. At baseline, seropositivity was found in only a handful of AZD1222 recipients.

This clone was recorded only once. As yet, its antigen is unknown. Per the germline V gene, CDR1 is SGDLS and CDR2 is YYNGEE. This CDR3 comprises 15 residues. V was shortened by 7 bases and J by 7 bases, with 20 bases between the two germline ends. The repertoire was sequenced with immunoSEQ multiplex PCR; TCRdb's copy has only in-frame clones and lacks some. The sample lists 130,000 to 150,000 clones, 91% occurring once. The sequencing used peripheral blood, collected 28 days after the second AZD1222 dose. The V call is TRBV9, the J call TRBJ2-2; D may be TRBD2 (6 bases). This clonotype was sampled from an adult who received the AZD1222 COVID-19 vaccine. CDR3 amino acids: CASARTGDFGGELFF. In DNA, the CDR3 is TGTGCCAGCGCCCGGACGGGAGATTTCGGCGGGGAGCTGTTTTTT.